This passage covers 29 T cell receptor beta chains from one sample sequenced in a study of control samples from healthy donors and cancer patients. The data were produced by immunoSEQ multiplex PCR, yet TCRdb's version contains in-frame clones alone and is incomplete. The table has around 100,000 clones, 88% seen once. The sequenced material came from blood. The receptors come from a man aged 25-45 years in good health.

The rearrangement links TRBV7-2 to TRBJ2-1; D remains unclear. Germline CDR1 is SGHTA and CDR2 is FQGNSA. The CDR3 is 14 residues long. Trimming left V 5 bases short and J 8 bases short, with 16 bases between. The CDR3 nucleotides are TGTGCCAGCAGCAAGGACCCGGCTGTCTATGAGCAGTTCTTC. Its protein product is CASSKDPAVYEQFF.

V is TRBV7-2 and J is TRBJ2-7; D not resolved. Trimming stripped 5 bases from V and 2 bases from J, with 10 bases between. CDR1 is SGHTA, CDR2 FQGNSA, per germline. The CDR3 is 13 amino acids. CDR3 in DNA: TGTGCCAGCAGCCCCAGAGGAACCTACGAGCAGTACTTC. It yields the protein CASSPRGTYEQYF.

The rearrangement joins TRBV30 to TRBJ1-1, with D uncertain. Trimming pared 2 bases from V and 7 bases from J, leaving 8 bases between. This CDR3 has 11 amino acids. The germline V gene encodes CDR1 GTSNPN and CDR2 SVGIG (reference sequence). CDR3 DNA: TGTGCCTGGAGTCTGGAAATTGAAGCTTTCTTT. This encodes CAWSLEIEAFF. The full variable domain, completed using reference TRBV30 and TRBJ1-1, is SQTIHQWPATLVQPVGSPLSLECTVEGTSNPNLYWYRQAAGRGLQLLFYSVGIGQISSEVPQNLSASRPQDRQFILSSKKLLLSDSGFYLCAWSLEIEAFFGQGTRLTVV.

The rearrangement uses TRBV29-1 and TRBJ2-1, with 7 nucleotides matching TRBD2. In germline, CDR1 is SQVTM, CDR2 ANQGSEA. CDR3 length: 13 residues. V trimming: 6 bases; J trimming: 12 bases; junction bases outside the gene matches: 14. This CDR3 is CSVDLGLDLLQFF. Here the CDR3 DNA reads TGCAGCGTCGACCTCGGACTAGACCTCTTGCAGTTCTTC.

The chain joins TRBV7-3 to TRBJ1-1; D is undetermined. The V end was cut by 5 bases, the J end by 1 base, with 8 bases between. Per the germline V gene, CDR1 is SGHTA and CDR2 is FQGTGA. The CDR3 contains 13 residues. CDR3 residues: CASSRTKNTEAFF. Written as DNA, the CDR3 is TGTGCCAGCAGCCGTACGAAGAACACTGAAGCTTTCTTT.

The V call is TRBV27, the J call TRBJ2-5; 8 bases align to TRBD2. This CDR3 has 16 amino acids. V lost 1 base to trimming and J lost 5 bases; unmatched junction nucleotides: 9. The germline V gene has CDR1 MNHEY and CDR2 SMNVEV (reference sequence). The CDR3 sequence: CASSLYSGGPGETQYF. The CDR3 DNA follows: TGTGCCAGCAGTTTATACTCGGGAGGGCCGGGGGAGACCCAGTACTTC.

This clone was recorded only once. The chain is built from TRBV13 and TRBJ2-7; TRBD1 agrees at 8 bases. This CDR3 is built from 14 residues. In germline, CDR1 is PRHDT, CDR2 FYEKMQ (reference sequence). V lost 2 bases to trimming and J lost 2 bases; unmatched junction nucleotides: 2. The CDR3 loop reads CASSLLDRAYEQYF. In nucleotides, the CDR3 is TGTGCCAGCAGCTTACTGGACAGGGCCTACGAGCAGTACTTC.

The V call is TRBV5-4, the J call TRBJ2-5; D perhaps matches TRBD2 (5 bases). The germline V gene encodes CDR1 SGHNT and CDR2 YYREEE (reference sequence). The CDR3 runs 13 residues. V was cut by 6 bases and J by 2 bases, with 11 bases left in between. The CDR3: CASNSGIQETQYF. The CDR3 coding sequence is TGTGCCAGCAACTCCGGGATACAAGAGACCCAGTACTTC.

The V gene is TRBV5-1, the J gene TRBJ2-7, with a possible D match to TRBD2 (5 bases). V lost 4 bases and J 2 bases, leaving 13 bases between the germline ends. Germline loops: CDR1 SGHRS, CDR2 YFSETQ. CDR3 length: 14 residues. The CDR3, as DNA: TGCGCCAGCAGCCAGGCTAGCAGCACCTACGAGCAGTACTTC. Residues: CASSQASSTYEQYF.

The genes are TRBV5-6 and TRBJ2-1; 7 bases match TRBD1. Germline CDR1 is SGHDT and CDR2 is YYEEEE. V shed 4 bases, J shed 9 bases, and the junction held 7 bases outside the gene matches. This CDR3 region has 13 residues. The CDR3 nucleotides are TGTGCCAGCAGCCTGTACAGGGGCGGTGAGCAGTTCTTC. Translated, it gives CASSLYRGGEQFF.

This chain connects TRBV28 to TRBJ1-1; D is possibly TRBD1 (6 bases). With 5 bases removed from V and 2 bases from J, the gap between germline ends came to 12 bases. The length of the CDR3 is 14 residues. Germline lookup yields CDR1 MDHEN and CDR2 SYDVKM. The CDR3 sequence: CASSLTRGNTEAFF. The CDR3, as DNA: TGTGCCAGCAGTCTAACCAGGGGAAACACTGAAGCTTTCTTT.

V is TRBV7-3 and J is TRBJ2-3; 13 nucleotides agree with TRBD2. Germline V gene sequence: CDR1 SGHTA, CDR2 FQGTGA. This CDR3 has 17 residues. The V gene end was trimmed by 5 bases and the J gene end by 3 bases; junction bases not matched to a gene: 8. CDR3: CASSDGLAGVITDTQYF. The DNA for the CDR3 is TGTGCCAGCAGCGACGGACTAGCGGGAGTAATTACAGATACGCAGTATTTT.

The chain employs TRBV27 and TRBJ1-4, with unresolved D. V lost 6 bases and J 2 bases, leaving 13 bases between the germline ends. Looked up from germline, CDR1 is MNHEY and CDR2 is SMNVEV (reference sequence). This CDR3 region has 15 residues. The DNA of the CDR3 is TGTGCCAGCAGCCTAGGAGGATTCACTAATGAAAAACTGTTTTTT. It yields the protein CASSLGGFTNEKLFF. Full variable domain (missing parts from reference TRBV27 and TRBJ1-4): EAQVTQNPRYLITVTGKKLTVTCSQNMNHEYMSWYRQDPGLGLRQIYYSMNVEVTDKGDVPEGYKVSRKEKRNFPLILESPSPNQTSLYFCASSLGGFTNEKLFFGSGTQLSVL.

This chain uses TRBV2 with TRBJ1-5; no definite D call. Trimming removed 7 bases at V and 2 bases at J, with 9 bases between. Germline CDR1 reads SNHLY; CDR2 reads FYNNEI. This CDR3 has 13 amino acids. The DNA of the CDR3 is TGTGCCAGCAATCCCACTCGCAATCAGCCCCAGCATTTT. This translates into CASNPTRNQPQHF.

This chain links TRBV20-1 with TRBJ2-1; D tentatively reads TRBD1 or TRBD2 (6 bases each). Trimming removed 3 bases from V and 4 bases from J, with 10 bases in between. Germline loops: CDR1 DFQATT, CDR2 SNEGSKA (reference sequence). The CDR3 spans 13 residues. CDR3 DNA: TGCAGTGCTAGTAGGGGGGTTTACAATGAGCAGTTCTTC. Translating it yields CSASRGVYNEQFF.

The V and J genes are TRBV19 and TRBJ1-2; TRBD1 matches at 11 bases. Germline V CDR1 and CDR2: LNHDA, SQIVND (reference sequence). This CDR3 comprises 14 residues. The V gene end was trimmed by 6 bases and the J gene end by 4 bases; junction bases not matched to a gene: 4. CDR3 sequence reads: CASRGGTGGYGYTF. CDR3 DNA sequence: TGTGCCAGTAGGGGGGGGACAGGGGGCTATGGCTACACCTTC.

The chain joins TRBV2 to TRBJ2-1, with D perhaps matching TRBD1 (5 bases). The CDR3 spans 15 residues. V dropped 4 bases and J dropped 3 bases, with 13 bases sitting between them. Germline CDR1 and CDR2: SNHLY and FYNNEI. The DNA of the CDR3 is TGTGCCAGCAGTGCAAGGGGTGAATTCTACAATGAGCAGTTCTTC. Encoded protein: CASSARGEFYNEQFF.

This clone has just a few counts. Here the CDR3 reads CSASGGGPRKETQYF. CDR3 nucleotides: TGCAGTGCTAGTGGGGGGGGACCCCGAAAAGAGACCCAGTACTTC. The chain has TRBV20-1 and TRBJ2-5; 7 nucleotides agree with TRBD2. V lost 3 bases and J lost 3; bases outside the gene matches: 10. The CDR3 sequence is 15 residues long. The V gene's germline CDR1 is DFQATT and CDR2 SNEGSKA (reference sequence).

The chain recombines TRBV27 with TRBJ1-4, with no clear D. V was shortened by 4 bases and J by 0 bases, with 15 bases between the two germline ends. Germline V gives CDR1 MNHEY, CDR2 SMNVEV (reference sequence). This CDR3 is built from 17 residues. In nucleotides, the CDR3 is TGTGCCAGCAGTTCGTTAACTCTTCCTGCAACTAATGAAAAACTGTTTTTT. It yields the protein CASSSLTLPATNEKLFF.

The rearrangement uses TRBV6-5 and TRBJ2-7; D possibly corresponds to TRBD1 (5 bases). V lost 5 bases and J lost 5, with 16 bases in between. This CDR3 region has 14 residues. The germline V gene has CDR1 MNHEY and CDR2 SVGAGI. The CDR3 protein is CASSPLSRGHEQYF. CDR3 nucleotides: TGTGCCAGCAGTCCCCTTAGTAGGGGCCACGAGCAGTACTTC.

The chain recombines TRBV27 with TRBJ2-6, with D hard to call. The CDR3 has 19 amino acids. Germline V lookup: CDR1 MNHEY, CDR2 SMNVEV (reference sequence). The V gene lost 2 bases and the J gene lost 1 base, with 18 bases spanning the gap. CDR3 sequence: CASSLAMGRALSGANVLTF. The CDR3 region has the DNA TGTGCCAGCAGTTTAGCGATGGGAAGGGCCTTGTCTGGGGCCAACGTCCTGACTTTC. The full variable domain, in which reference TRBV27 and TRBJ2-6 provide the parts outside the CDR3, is EAQVTQNPRYLITVTGKKLTVTCSQNMNHEYMSWYRQDPGLGLRQIYYSMNVEVTDKGDVPEGYKVSRKEKRNFPLILESPSPNQTSLYFCASSLAMGRALSGANVLTFGAGSRLTVL.

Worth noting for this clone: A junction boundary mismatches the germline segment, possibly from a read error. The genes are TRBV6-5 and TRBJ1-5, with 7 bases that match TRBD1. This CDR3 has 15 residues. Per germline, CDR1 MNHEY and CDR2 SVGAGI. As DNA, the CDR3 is TGTGCCAGCAGTACCGGGACAGCTTCGGATCAGTCCCAGCATTTT. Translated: CASSTGTASDQSQHF.

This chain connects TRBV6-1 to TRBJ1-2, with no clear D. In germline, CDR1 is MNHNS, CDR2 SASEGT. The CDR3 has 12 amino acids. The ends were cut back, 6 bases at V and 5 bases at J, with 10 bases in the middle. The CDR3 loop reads CASSFQEYGYTF. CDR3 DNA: TGTGCCAGCAGCTTCCAAGAGTATGGCTACACCTTC.

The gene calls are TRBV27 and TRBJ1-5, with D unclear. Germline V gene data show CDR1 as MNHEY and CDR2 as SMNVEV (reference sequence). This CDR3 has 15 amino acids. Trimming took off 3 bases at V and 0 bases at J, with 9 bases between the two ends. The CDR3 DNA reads TGTGCCAGCAGTTTTAAGCCATATAGCAATCAGCCCCAGCATTTT. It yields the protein CASSFKPYSNQPQHF.

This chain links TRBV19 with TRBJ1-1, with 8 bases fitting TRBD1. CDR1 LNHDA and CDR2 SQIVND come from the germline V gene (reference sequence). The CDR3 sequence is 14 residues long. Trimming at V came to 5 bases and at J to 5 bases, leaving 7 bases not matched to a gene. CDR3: CASSAGTGSTEAFF. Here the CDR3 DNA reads TGTGCCAGTAGTGCCGGGACAGGTTCGACTGAAGCTTTCTTT.

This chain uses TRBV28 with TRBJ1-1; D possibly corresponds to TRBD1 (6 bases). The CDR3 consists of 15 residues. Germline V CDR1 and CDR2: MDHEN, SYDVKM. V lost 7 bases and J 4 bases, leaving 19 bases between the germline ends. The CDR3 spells CASTLGGGGRTEAFF. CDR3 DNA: TGTGCCAGCACTCTCGGGGGGGGCGGACGCACTGAAGCTTTCTTT.

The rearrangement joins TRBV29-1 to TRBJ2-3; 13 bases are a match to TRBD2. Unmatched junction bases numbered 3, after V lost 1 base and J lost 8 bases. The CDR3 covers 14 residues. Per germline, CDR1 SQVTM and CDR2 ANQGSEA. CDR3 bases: TGCAGCGTTGAAGGGACTAGCGGGAGACGTACGCAGTATTTT. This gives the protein CSVEGTSGRRTQYF.

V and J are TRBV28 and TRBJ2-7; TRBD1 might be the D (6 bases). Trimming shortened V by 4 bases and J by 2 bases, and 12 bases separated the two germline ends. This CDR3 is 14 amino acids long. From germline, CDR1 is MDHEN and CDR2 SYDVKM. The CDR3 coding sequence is TGTGCCAGCAGTTCAGCAGGGGCCGCCTACGAGCAGTACTTC. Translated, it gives CASSSAGAAYEQYF.

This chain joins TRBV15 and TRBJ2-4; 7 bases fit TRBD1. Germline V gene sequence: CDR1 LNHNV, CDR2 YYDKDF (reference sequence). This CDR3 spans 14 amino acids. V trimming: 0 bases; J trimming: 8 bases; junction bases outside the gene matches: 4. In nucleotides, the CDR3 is TGTGCCACCAGCAGAGACACAGGGGCGGACATTCAGTACTTC. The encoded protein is CATSRDTGADIQYF.